The 30 T cell receptor beta chains in this list originate from one sample, sequenced in a study of metastatic and nonmetastatic thyroid tumors. Via MiXCR, TCRdb re-called the PCR reads. The data hold some 18,000 clones, with 20% to 25% observed a single time. None of the patients had undergone any treatment ahead of thyroid surgery. The specimen sequenced was tumor tissue. The receptors originated from a male donor with papillary thyroid cancer or a benign thyroid nodule (not recorded which). Some clones in this sample may be carry-over from other donors' samples.

As for this clone: A much more abundant neighbour one base away suggests this may be a read error. The chain combines TRBV24-1 with TRBJ1-1; 7 bases map to TRBD1. The V segment lost 8 bases and the J segment 5 bases; nucleotides outside the gene matches: 7. Germline CDR1 is KGHDR and CDR2 is SFDVKD. The CDR3 contains 13 residues. The CDR3 is CATTMGRGTEAFF. CDR3 coding DNA: TGTGCCACCACAATGGGCAGGGGGACTGAAGCTTTCTTT.

The sample holds many counts of this clone. V is TRBV3-1 and J is TRBJ2-7; TRBD1 matches 8 bases. Trimming cost V 1 base and J 0 bases; bases outside gene matches: 5. The CDR3 totals 16 residues. Germline-derived CDR1 and CDR2 are LGHDT and YNNKEL (reference sequence). This CDR3 is CASSQGTGPSSYEQYF. CDR3 nucleotides: TGTGCCAGCAGCCAAGGGACAGGGCCAAGCTCCTACGAGCAGTACTTC.

This clone was seen ten or more times. This chain uses TRBV18 with TRBJ2-1, with 9 bases that match TRBD2. CDR1 KGHSH and CDR2 LQKENI come from the germline V gene. V was clipped by 1 base and J by 7 bases; unmatched bases: 5. The CDR3 covers 15 residues. The CDR3 coding sequence is TGTGCCAGCTCACCACTAGCGGGAGTTGAGAATGAGCAGTTCTTC. Protein sequence: CASSPLAGVENEQFF.

This clone was counted at least ten times. The chain carries TRBV19 and TRBJ2-7, with D perhaps matching TRBD2 (6 bases). In germline, CDR1 is LNHDA, CDR2 SQIVND (reference sequence). The CDR3 covers 14 residues. Trimming shortened V by 3 bases and J by 2 bases, and 11 bases separated the two germline ends. The DNA of the CDR3 is TGTGCCAGTAGTATCGGGGGAGATACCTACGAGCAGTACTTC. Translated, it gives CASSIGGDTYEQYF.

This clone was seen ten or more times. The chain uses TRBV11-3 and TRBJ1-2; D is uncertain. The CDR3 extends over 13 amino acids. Per the germline V gene, CDR1 is SGHNT and CDR2 is YENEEA. The V end lost 5 bases, the J end lost 7 bases, and 14 bases lay between the germline ends. The CDR3 nucleotides read TGTGCCAGCAGCCCAGCTCCTGGAGCTGGCTACACCTTC. Translating it yields CASSPAPGAGYTF.

A note on this clone: Possible read error: a much larger clone is one base away. This sequence joins TRBV5-1 and TRBJ2-5; no clear D. Germline CDR1 SGHRS, CDR2 YFSETQ. The V gene lost 2 bases and the J gene lost 1 base, with 12 bases spanning the gap. The CDR3 contains 15 residues. DNA for the CDR3: TGCGCCAGCAGCTTCGCCAGGCCATCCCAAGAGACCCAGTACTTC. Protein sequence: CASSFARPSQETQYF. The complete variable domain, with remaining parts taken from reference TRBV5-1 and TRBJ2-5, reads KAGVTQTPRYLIKTRGQQVTLSCSPISGHRSVSWYQQTPGQGLQFLFEYFSETQRNKGNFPGRFSGRQFSNSRSEMNVSTLELGDSALYLCASSFARPSQETQYFGPGTRLLVL.

The chain carries TRBV12-3 or TRBV12-4 and TRBJ1-1; 8 positions agree with TRBD1. J gave up 10 bases and V 3 bases, and 7 bases lay outside the gene matches. There are 13 residues in the CDR3. CDR3 region: CASSLDREGVAFF. The CDR3 coding sequence is TGTGCCAGCAGTTTGGACAGGGAGGGGGTAGCTTTCTTT.

This clone was detected many times. The V and J genes are TRBV27 and TRBJ1-3; D may be TRBD1 (5 bases). The germline CDR1 and CDR2 sequences are MNHEY and SMNVEV (reference sequence). This CDR3 has 17 residues. V lost 1 base and J lost 0, with 13 bases in between. The DNA for the CDR3 is TGTGCCAGCAGTTTATACGCCCCAGGGAACTCTGGAAACACCATATATTTT. It codes for CASSLYAPGNSGNTIYF.

In this sample, this clone turned up many times. This may arise from a read error, as a much more abundant clone is one base away. Other DNA sequences from this sample encode an identical CDR3 as well. The chain employs TRBV5-1 and TRBJ1-2; TRBD1 is a possible D gene (6 bases). Per the germline V gene, CDR1 is SGHRS and CDR2 is YFSETQ. CDR3 length: 12 residues. The CDR3 protein is CASSLRGDGYTF. The DNA for the CDR3 is TGCGCTAGCAGCTTGAGGGGGGATGGCTACACCTTC.

This clone has a handful of counts. The chain couples TRBV6-9 to TRBJ2-7, with a possible D match to TRBD1 (6 bases). CDR3 length: 14 amino acids. Germline loops: CDR1 MNHGY, CDR2 SVAAGI. Trimming took 5 bases from V and 6 from J, leaving 17 bases between them. CDR3 residues: CASSILTGGGEQYF. The CDR3 DNA reads TGTGCCAGCAGTATTCTGACAGGTGGCGGCGAGCAGTACTTC.

This clone was counted at least ten times. The chain's CDR3 is CAWMPGKGSGNTIYF. Here the CDR3 DNA reads TGTGCCTGGATGCCGGGGAAGGGGTCCGGAAACACCATATATTTT. The chain is built from TRBV30 and TRBJ1-3, with D possibly TRBD1 on 5 matching bases. V was clipped by 4 bases and J by 4 bases, with 17 bases between them. Germline V CDR1 and CDR2: GTSNPN, SVGIG (reference sequence). The CDR3 is 15 amino acids.

In the case of this clone: The conserved phenylalanine or tryptophan is not found at the CDR3 terminus, so this likely reflects a read error. The CDR3 spells CARSETPRGEQFI. The CDR3 DNA sequence: TGCGCCAGAAGTGAGACCCCACGGGGCGAGCAGTTCATC. The chain is built from TRBV10-2 and TRBJ2-1; D is possibly TRBD1 or TRBD2 (5 bases each). The CDR3 runs 13 residues. The germline gives CDR1 WSHSY, CDR2 SAAADI.

Regarding this clone: A junction boundary mismatches the germline segment, possibly from a read error. This chain links TRBV5-1 with TRBJ2-7, with a possible D match to TRBD1 (6 bases). The CDR3 has 19 amino acids. Germline assignment: CDR1 SGHRS and CDR2 YFSETQ. The CDR3, as DNA: TGCCCCAGCAGCTTGGAAAGCTCAGCACAGGGCTTCTTTATCTACGAGCAGTACTTC. It codes for CPSSLESSAQGFFIYEQYF.

Only a few counts were recorded for this clone. This rearrangement joins TRBV6-1 to TRBJ2-1; no firm D call. CDR1 and CDR2 from the germline V gene are MNHNS and SASEGT. V lost 6 bases to trimming and J lost 0 bases, with 12 bases between them. The CDR3 consists of 15 residues. Here the CDR3 reads CASSTPLSSYNEQFF. The CDR3 DNA reads as TGTGCCAGCAGCACCCCCCTAAGCTCCTACAATGAGCAGTTCTTC.

This clone was picked up many times. This may come from a read error, since a much larger clone is one base off. V usage is TRBV27 and J usage is TRBJ2-3, with TRBD2 matching over 12 bases. The germline gives CDR1 MNHEY, CDR2 SMNVEV (reference sequence). This CDR3 comprises 14 residues. The CDR3 reads CACRLAGVADTQYF. CDR3 sequence (DNA): TGTGCCTGCAGACTAGCGGGAGTTGCAGATACGCAGTATTTT.

This clone appeared many times. The same CDR3 arises from other DNA sequences in this sample as well. This chain links TRBV2 with TRBJ2-7; weak D call: TRBD2 (6 bases). V dropped 2 bases and J dropped 0 bases, with 8 bases sitting between them. The CDR3 runs 14 residues. Germline V lookup: CDR1 SNHLY, CDR2 FYNNEI. CDR3: CASSERGVSYEQYF. The CDR3 DNA reads TGTGCCAGCAGTGAACGCGGGGTCTCCTACGAGCAGTACTTC.

This clone appeared many times. This sequence joins TRBV28 and TRBJ1-5, with 7 positions matching TRBD1. The CDR3 contains 14 residues. CDR1 and CDR2 from the germline V gene are MDHEN and SYDVKM. Germline trimming cut 10 bases from V and 0 bases from J; bases unmatched to any gene: 6. The CDR3: CATIGGHSNQPQHF. CDR3 nucleotides: TGTGCCACCATAGGGGGCCATAGCAATCAGCCCCAGCATTTT.

In its sample, this clone was seen many times. CDR3 residues: CASSLGLYNEQFF. CDR3 bases: TGTGCCAGCAGCTTAGGTCTTTACAATGAGCAGTTCTTC. This chain connects TRBV7-2 to TRBJ2-1; the D is unclear. The CDR3 totals 13 residues. From germline, CDR1 is SGHTA and CDR2 FQGNSA. Trimming removed 1 base from V and 4 bases from J, with 5 bases in between.

This clone was seen many times. V gene TRBV29-1 combines with J gene TRBJ2-1; 13 nucleotides align to TRBD2. The CDR3 covers 13 residues. Looked up from germline, CDR1 is SQVTM and CDR2 is ANQGSEA. V lost 6 bases, J lost 9 bases, and 5 bases stayed unmatched. CDR3 residues: CSVGLAGVGEQFF. CDR3 in DNA: TGCAGCGTCGGACTAGCGGGAGTCGGTGAGCAGTTCTTC.

This clone was observed at least ten times. The chain has TRBV6-1 and TRBJ1-1; D may be TRBD1 (6 bases). The CDR3 length is 14 residues. Trimming stripped 3 bases from V and 4 bases from J, with 12 bases between. In germline, CDR1 is MNHNS, CDR2 SASEGT. The CDR3 sequence: CASSENRDFTEAFF. For the CDR3, the DNA is TGTGCCAGCAGTGAGAACAGGGATTTCACTGAAGCTTTCTTT.

The chain employs TRBV6-5 and TRBJ2-7; D may be TRBD1 (6 bases). Germline CDR1 is MNHEY and CDR2 is SVGAGI. The CDR3 is 15 amino acids. The V end was cut by 1 base, the J end by 2 bases, with 12 bases between. CDR3 amino acids: CASSYFQGTTYEQYF. The CDR3 nucleotides are TGTGCCAGCAGTTACTTCCAGGGGACAACCTACGAGCAGTACTTC.

In its sample, this clone was seen many times. V is TRBV20-1 and J is TRBJ1-1; 9 bases are a match to TRBD1. V was clipped by 6 bases and J by 4 bases; unmatched bases: 15. Germline loops: CDR1 DFQATT, CDR2 SNEGSKA (reference sequence). This CDR3 is 16 amino acids long. Here the CDR3 DNA reads TGCAGTGCCAAAAGAGACAGGGGGAAGAGAGGCACTGAAGCTTTCTTT. As protein: CSAKRDRGKRGTEAFF.

This clone has just a few counts. CDR3 in amino acids: CATSDVGNSVTNEQFF. CDR3 sequence (DNA): TGTGCCACCAGTGATGTGGGGAATAGCGTAACCAATGAGCAGTTCTTC. V usage is TRBV24-1 and J usage is TRBJ2-1; a weak D match, TRBD2 (5 bases). The CDR3 is 16 amino acids. Germline CDR1 KGHDR, CDR2 SFDVKD. Trimming took 3 bases from V and 6 from J, leaving 17 bases between them.

This clone is categorized as large. This rearrangement joins TRBV6-2 or TRBV6-3 to TRBJ2-7; no clear D gene. CDR1 is MNHEY and CDR2 is SVGEGT in the germline V gene. Trimming took off 6 bases at V and 7 bases at J, with 13 bases between the two ends. This CDR3 is 12 amino acids long. CDR3 loop: CASRVGPMEQYF. For the CDR3, the DNA is TGTGCCAGCAGGGTGGGCCCAATGGAGCAGTACTTC.

As to this clone: One end of the junction does not line up with germline, which may come from a read error. DNA of the CDR3: TGTGCCAGCAGTTTTGTTCATGTGTCAGGGGGACCCACCGTGGAGCTGTTTTTT. As protein: CASSFVHVSGGPTVELFF. The chain links TRBV27 to TRBJ2-2; 7 nucleotides match TRBD1. Germline V gene sequence: CDR1 MNHEY, CDR2 SMNVEV (reference sequence). CDR3 length equals 18 residues.

The J gene is TRBJ2-7, the V gene TRBV7-9; 8 bases are a match to TRBD2. V shed 2 bases and J 4 bases; nucleotides not matched to a gene: 7. CDR1 is SEHNR, CDR2 FQNEAQ, per germline (reference sequence). The CDR3 is 15 residues long. The CDR3 nucleotides are TGTGCCAGCAGCTTATTGTCGGGGGGGGAGTACGAGCAGTACTTC. It yields the protein CASSLLSGGEYEQYF.

This clone has only a few counts. This sequence joins TRBV6-1 and TRBJ2-7; D is ambiguous. In germline, CDR1 is MNHNS, CDR2 SASEGT. Trimming left V 7 bases short and J 2 bases short, with 12 bases between. The CDR3 consists of 13 residues. CDR3 bases: TGTGCCAGCATGTTGGGCTTGGCCTACGAGCAGTACTTC. It codes for CASMLGLAYEQYF.

This clone came up many times. The chain combines TRBV7-2 with TRBJ1-2; perhaps TRBD1 as D (5 bases). The CDR3 has 14 amino acids. Germline CDR1 reads SGHTA; CDR2 reads FQGNSA. Between the trimmed V and J ends, which lost 5 bases and 6 bases, there was a span of 16 bases. The CDR3 DNA sequence: TGTGCCAGCAGCGTACCGGGACCCGGGGATGGCTACACCTTC. Protein: CASSVPGPGDGYTF.

This clone came up many times. The rearrangement links TRBV27 to TRBJ2-2; no firm D call. The CDR3 has 15 amino acids. Germline CDR1 is MNHEY and CDR2 is SMNVEV (reference sequence). The germline V and J ends were trimmed by 7 bases and 0 bases, with 12 bases remaining between them. The CDR3 DNA reads TGTGCCAGCACCTTATCCTACTCGAACACCGGGGAGCTGTTTTTT. Protein product: CASTLSYSNTGELFF.

A note on this clone: Just one base apart from a much larger clone, this may be a read error. The same CDR3 is also encoded by other DNA sequences in this sample. This chain uses TRBV9 with TRBJ2-7; D is ambiguous. CDR1 is SGDLS and CDR2 is YYNGEE in the germline V gene. The CDR3 has 13 amino acids. This chain's CDR3 is CASSVDISYEQYF. The CDR3 nucleotides are TGCGCCAGCAGCGTAGATATATCCTACGAGCAGTACTTC.